These T cell receptor beta chains were read from a single sample in a study of early T cells in non-severe SARS-CoV-2 infection. TCRdb reanalysed the 5' RACE reads using MiXCR and keeps one entry per CDR3 protein. The top ten clones hold 2.5% to 3.5% of a sample with tens of thousands of distinct CDR3 sequences, roughly 4.2% of them seen once. The sample comprised whole blood. These receptors were obtained from an adult who was a healthcare worker with PCR-confirmed SARS-CoV-2 infection or an uninfected control (not recorded which). Each CDR3 is given with its conserved first and last residue. D genes are given only for firm matches. Size tells how often a clone was seen (once, few, many) or the class of an expanded clone, and some rows leave it out.

j_gene	abundance	v_gene	d_gene	len	CDR3aa	CDR3nt
TRBJ2-1	many	TRBV7-2	TRBD2	17	CASSLDPGGSSYNEQFF	TGTGCCAGCAGCTTAGATCCGGGAGGGAGCTCCTACAATGAGCAGTTCTTC
TRBJ2-3	many	TRBV18	TRBD2	16	CASSPGLALPANTQYF	TGTGCCAGCTCACCGGGACTAGCCCTCCCCGCCAATACGCAGTATTTT
TRBJ2-7	few	TRBV11-2	NA	15	CASSLVGAGLSWQYF	TGTGCCAGCAGCTTAGTTGGCGCAGGCCTCTCGTGGCAGTACTTC
TRBJ2-1	many	TRBV7-6	NA	13	CASSSGPLNEQFF	TGTGCCAGCAGCTCCGGGCCTCTCAATGAGCAGTTCTTC
TRBJ1-1	many	TRBV11-2	NA	16	CASSRMGGRMNTEAFF	TGTGCCAGCAGCCGGATGGGGGGGAGAATGAACACTGAAGCTTTCTTT
TRBJ2-3	many	TRBV12-3/TRBV12-4	TRBD2	18	CASSSPGTSGEYTDTQYF	TGTGCCAGCAGTTCCCCCGGGACTAGCGGGGAATACACAGATACGCAGTATTTT
TRBJ2-7	many	TRBV13	NA	13	CASSGGQIYEQYF	TGTGCCAGCAGCGGCGGACAGATCTACGAGCAGTACTTC
TRBJ1-1	many	TRBV5-5	NA	14	CASSTGPLTREAFF	TGTGCCAGCAGCACGGGACCGCTTACACGGGAAGCTTTCTTT
TRBJ2-1	few	TRBV19	NA	13	CASSPSLYNEQFF	TGTGCCAGTAGTCCCTCACTCTACAATGAGCAGTTCTTC
TRBJ1-1	many	TRBV2	NA	16	CASSSTEQGQRTEAFF	TGTGCCAGCAGTTCTACTGAACAGGGTCAGCGAACTGAAGCTTTCTTT
TRBJ2-3	many	TRBV19	NA	18	CASRARRGGLFFPDTQYF	TGTGCCAGTAGGGCGAGGAGAGGGGGGCTGTTCTTCCCCGATACGCAGTATTTT
TRBJ2-1	NA	TRBV5-5	TRBD1	16	CASSLDVGQNSYEQFF	TGTGCCAGCAGCTTGGATGTGGGACAGAATTCCTATGAGCAGTTCTTC
TRBJ2-1	many	TRBV10-3	TRBD2	15	CAISDQGGRGNEQFF	TGTGCCATCAGTGACCAGGGCGGGAGGGGGAATGAGCAGTTCTTC
TRBJ1-2	many	TRBV7-9	NA	14	CASSLAAANYGYTF	TGTGCCAGCAGCTTAGCGGCAGCTAACTATGGCTACACCTTC
TRBJ2-1	many	TRBV7-2	NA	15	CASSSLTRSPNEQFF	TGTGCCAGCAGCTCTCTTACTAGATCTCCCAATGAGCAGTTCTTC
TRBJ2-1	medium-sized	TRBV5-1	TRBD1	16	CASSSRGPRAQNEQFF	TGCGCCAGCAGCTCGAGGGGGCCCAGAGCTCAGAATGAGCAGTTCTTC
TRBJ2-1	many	TRBV7-6	NA	16	CASSLRETGSYNEQFF	TGTGCCAGCAGCTTGCGGGAGACAGGCTCCTACAATGAGCAGTTCTTC
TRBJ2-5	many	TRBV12-3/TRBV12-4	NA	15	CASSLVGQPQETQYF	TGTGCCAGCAGTTTAGTAGGACAACCCCAAGAGACCCAGTACTTC
TRBJ2-5	many	TRBV11-2	NA	17	CASSFRSDNIIGETQYF	TGTGCCAGCAGCTTTAGGTCTGATAACATTATTGGAGAGACCCAGTACTTC
TRBJ2-2	many	TRBV7-9	NA	13	CASSLLESGELFF	TGTGCCAGCAGCTTACTAGAGTCCGGGGAGCTGTTTTTT
TRBJ2-3	NA	TRBV20-1	NA	14	CSAKYQGGRNTQYF	TGCAGTGCCAAATACCAAGGAGGTCGAAATACGCAGTATTTT
TRBJ2-7	NA	TRBV6-6	NA	13	CASTGVSVYEQYF	TGTGCCAGCACCGGAGTTTCGGTCTACGAGCAGTACTTC
TRBJ1-5	many	TRBV7-2	NA	13	CASSLTRAQPQHF	TGTGCCAGCAGCTTAACCAGGGCTCAGCCCCAGCATTTT
TRBJ2-7	many	TRBV29-1	NA	14	CSVEVFNRPFEQYF	TGCAGCGTTGAAGTGTTCAACCGCCCCTTCGAGCAGTACTTC
TRBJ2-1	NA	TRBV12-3/TRBV12-4	NA	14	CASRGTGTYNEQFF	TGTGCCAGCAGGGGGACTGGGACCTACAATGAGCAGTTCTTC
TRBJ2-5	many	TRBV6-5	TRBD2	18	CASSYGGGSLRIQETQYF	TGTGCCAGCAGTTACGGCGGGGGGTCTTTGAGGATCCAAGAGACCCAGTACTTC
TRBJ1-3	many	TRBV3-1	NA	17	CASSPRGAGTSGNTIYF	TGTGCCAGCAGCCCACGGGGTGCGGGAACCTCTGGAAACACCATATATTTT
TRBJ2-5	many	TRBV7-3	NA	14	CASSLAGAQETQYF	TGTGCCAGCAGCTTGGCGGGGGCTCAAGAGACCCAGTACTTC
TRBJ2-2	many	TRBV27	NA	13	CASSLPGGRELFF	TGTGCCAGCAGCCTCCCGGGGGGCCGGGAGCTGTTTTTT
TRBJ2-4	NA	TRBV30	TRBD1	12	CACDRDGNIQYF	TGTGCCTGTGACAGGGACGGAAACATTCAGTACTTC
TRBJ1-6	many	TRBV6-5	NA	17	CASHPKPGPGHNSPLHF	TGTGCCAGCCATCCCAAACCGGGTCCCGGGCATAATTCACCCCTCCACTTT
TRBJ2-3	NA	TRBV29-1	TRBD2	14	CSSIAGTSTDTQYF	TGCAGCTCCATAGCGGGAACTAGCACAGATACGCAGTATTTT
TRBJ1-2	few	TRBV6-5	TRBD1	14	CASSHAGGPYGYTF	TGTGCCAGCAGTCACGCAGGGGGCCCCTATGGCTACACCTTC
TRBJ1-1	many	TRBV30	NA	15	CAWTVGLGGNTEAFF	TGTGCCTGGACCGTAGGGTTGGGAGGGAACACTGAAGCTTTCTTT
TRBJ2-1	few	TRBV10-3	TRBD2	13	CAIGAGETNEQFF	TGTGCCATCGGAGCGGGAGAAACGAATGAGCAGTTCTTC
TRBJ1-1	NA	TRBV6-5	NA	14	CASSYSGRTTEAFF	TGTGCCAGCAGTTACTCGGGGCGAACCACTGAAGCTTTCTTT
TRBJ1-4	many	TRBV6-6	NA	15	CASRDSETANEKLFF	TGTGCCAGCAGGGACAGTGAAACAGCTAATGAAAAACTGTTTTTT
TRBJ2-3	many	TRBV18	NA	16	CASSPRSYRITDTQYF	TGTGCCAGCTCACCACGGTCTTATCGGATTACAGATACGCAGTATTTT
TRBJ2-3	many	TRBV6-5	TRBD1	14	CASRSDRGEGTQYF	TGTGCCAGCAGATCGGACAGGGGAGAGGGTACGCAGTATTTT
TRBJ2-3	many	TRBV5-4	NA	15	CASSFLGGSTDTQYF	TGTGCCAGCAGCTTCCTCGGAGGGAGCACAGATACGCAGTATTTT
TRBJ2-5	NA	TRBV11-2	TRBD1	15	CASSLWTGAQETQYF	TGTGCCAGCAGCTTGTGGACAGGGGCACAAGAGACCCAGTACTTC
TRBJ2-7	many	TRBV5-1	NA	13	CASSFGGSYEQYF	TGCGCCAGCAGCTTCGGCGGATCCTACGAGCAGTACTTC
TRBJ2-2	NA	TRBV10-1	TRBD1	16	CASSGLGQGATGELFF	TGCGCCAGCAGTGGGTTGGGACAGGGGGCGACCGGGGAGCTGTTTTTT
TRBJ2-4	many	TRBV5-1	NA	12	CASSFNYNIQYF	TGCGCCAGCAGCTTTAACTATAACATTCAGTACTTC
TRBJ1-6	NA	TRBV5-1	NA	14	CASTVVGNNSPLHF	TGCGCCAGCACCGTGGTAGGGAATAATTCACCCCTCCACTTT
TRBJ2-1	few	TRBV28	NA	13	CASVTRVYNEQFF	TGTGCCAGCGTCACTAGGGTATACAATGAGCAGTTCTTC
TRBJ1-1	many	TRBV10-3	NA	13	CAISSGGNTEAFF	TGTGCCATCTCTTCGGGGGGGAACACTGAAGCTTTCTTT
TRBJ1-4	many	TRBV19	NA	14	CASMGDAGTEKLFF	TGTGCCAGTATGGGAGATGCGGGCACTGAAAAACTGTTTTTT
TRBJ2-7	NA	TRBV6-5	NA	14	CASSTGADLYEQYF	TGTGCCAGCTCGACGGGGGCAGACCTCTACGAGCAGTACTTC
TRBJ2-3	few	TRBV30	NA	15	CAWSARVGGPDTQYF	TGTGCCTGGAGTGCAAGGGTCGGGGGGCCGGATACGCAGTATTTT
TRBJ2-2	many	TRBV11-1	NA	14	CASSLWGNTGELFF	TGTGCCAGCAGCTTATGGGGGAACACCGGGGAGCTGTTTTTT